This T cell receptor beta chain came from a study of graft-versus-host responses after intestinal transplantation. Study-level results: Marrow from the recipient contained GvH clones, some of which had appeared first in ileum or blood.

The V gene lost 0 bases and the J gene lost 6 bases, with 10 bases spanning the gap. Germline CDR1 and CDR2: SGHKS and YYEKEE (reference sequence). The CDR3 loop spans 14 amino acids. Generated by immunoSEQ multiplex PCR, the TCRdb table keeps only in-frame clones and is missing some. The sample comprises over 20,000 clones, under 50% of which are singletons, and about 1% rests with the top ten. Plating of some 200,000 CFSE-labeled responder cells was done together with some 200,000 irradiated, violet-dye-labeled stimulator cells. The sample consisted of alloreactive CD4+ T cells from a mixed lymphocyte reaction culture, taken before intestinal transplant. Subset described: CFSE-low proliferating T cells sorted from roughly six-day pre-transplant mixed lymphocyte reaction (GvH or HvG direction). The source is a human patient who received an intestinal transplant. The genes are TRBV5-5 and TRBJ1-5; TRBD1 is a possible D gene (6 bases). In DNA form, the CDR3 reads TGTGCCAGCAGCTTGGGCAGGGGCGGTCAGCCCCAGCATTTT. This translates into CASSLGRGGQPQHF.